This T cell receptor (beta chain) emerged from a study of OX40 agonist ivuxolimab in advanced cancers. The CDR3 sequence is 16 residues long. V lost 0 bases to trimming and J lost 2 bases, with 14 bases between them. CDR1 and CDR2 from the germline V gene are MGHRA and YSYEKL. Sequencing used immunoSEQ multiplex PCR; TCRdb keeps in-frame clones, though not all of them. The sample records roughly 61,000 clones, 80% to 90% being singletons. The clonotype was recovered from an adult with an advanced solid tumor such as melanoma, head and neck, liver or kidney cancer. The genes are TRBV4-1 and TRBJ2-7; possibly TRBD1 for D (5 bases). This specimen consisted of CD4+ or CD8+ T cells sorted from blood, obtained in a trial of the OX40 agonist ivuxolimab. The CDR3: CASSQEITGLPYEQYF. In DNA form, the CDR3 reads TGCGCCAGCAGCCAAGAAATCACAGGATTACCCTACGAGCAGTACTTC.